This TCR beta chain came from a study of cytomegalovirus exposure and HLA in healthy donors. Amplification used 60 Vbeta primers and 13 Jbeta primers. Libraries were prepared by immunoSEQ multiplex PCR; TCRdb keeps only in-frame clonotypes and omits some of them. The sample records roughly 180,000 clones, about four fifths being singletons. From germline, CDR1 is MNHNY and CDR2 SVGAGI (reference sequence). The CDR3 contains 15 residues. Between the trimmed V and J ends, which lost 0 bases and 0 bases, there was a span of 8 bases. Samples came from healthy bone marrow donors. About this clone itself: The antigen is not known.

Study observations and caveats: In a later analysis, parvovirus B19, influenza, CMV and Epstein-Barr virus appeared linked to several top co-occurrence clusters.

The V gene is TRBV6-6, the J gene TRBJ1-1, with a weak D call TRBD1 (5 bases). This clonotype originated in a woman under 40 in good health and CMV-seropositive. Sequences were obtained from PBMCs. The CDR3 reads CASSYSDRMNTEAFF. Written as DNA, the CDR3 is TGTGCCAGCAGTTACTCCGACAGAATGAACACTGAAGCTTTCTTT.